The 26 T cell receptor beta chains below all came from one sample that was sequenced in a study of human T cells and chemical hapten exposure (dated by TCRdb to about 2021). In light of the paper, this sample's time point label describes: pre-sensitization, week 0. The meaning of the sample's treatment or condition label: therapeutic diphenylcyclopropenone sensitization with weekly scalp DPC. Libraries were built with RACE. The sequencer listed for this sample is NextSeq 500. TCRdb handled the public reads itself, with Q25 trimming in fastp and clone calling in MiXCR, and kept productive beta chains. Each CDR3 protein gets just one entry, which takes the most common genes and DNA from the rows behind it. For this sample the table gives around 330,000 distinct CDR3 sequences, of which 5.5% were detected only once. The top ten clonotypes cover less than 9% of the sample. The sample here was whole blood, taken in connection with sensitization to the hapten diphenylcyclopropenone (DPC). The receptors stem from a woman between 18 and 29 years old with alopecia areata. Some clones in this sample may be carry-over from other donors' samples.

This clonotype has only a few counts. The chain links TRBV12-3 or TRBV12-4 to TRBJ2-3; no clear D. This CDR3 has 12 residues. V lost 3 bases and J lost 6, with 7 bases in between. In DNA, the CDR3 is TGTGCCAGCAGTTTCGGGCTTGATACGCAGTATTTT. This encodes CASSFGLDTQYF.

This clonotype was seen at least ten times. The rearrangement uses TRBV5-5 and TRBJ2-1, with 10 bases matching TRBD1. Unmatched junction bases numbered 7, after V lost 4 bases and J lost 9 bases. Germline V lookup: CDR1 SGHKS, CDR2 YYEKEE (reference sequence). The CDR3 extends over 14 amino acids. Written as DNA, the CDR3 is TGTGCCAGCAGCGGGGACAGGGGATCCACTGAGCAGTTCTTC. Protein: CASSGDRGSTEQFF. Full variable domain (remainder filled in from reference TRBV5-5 and TRBJ2-1): DAGVTQSPTHLIKTRGQQVTLRCSPISGHKSVSWYQQVLGQGPQFIFQYYEKEERGRGNFPDRFSARQFPNYSSELNVNALLLGDSALYLCASSGDRGSTEQFFGPGTRLTVL.

A few counts support this clonotype. The chain couples TRBV5-1 to TRBJ2-1; TRBD1 agrees at 8 bases. The CDR3 is made up of 15 amino acids. Looked up from germline, CDR1 is SGHRS and CDR2 is YFSETQ. Trimming removed 0 bases from V and 8 bases from J; junction bases left unmatched: 7. Here the CDR3 DNA reads TGCGCCAGCAGCTTGGTTTCAGGGGGCCTCGATGAGCAGTTCTTC. The encoded protein is CASSLVSGGLDEQFF.

The chain links TRBV7-2 to TRBJ2-5; 7 nucleotides align to TRBD2. This CDR3 comprises 14 residues. With V trimmed by 4 bases and J by 2 bases, 4 bases remained unmatched. Germline values: CDR1 SGHTA, CDR2 FQGNSA. The CDR3 is CASSSSGKQETQYF. The CDR3 nucleotides are TGTGCCAGCAGCTCTAGCGGCAAGCAAGAGACCCAGTACTTC.

This clonotype was found many times. The chain is built from TRBV12-3 or TRBV12-4 and TRBJ1-5, with D perhaps TRBD1 (5 bases). CDR3 length equals 14 residues. Trimming removed 3 bases from V and 5 bases from J, with 11 bases in between. The CDR3 here is CASSFNQGDQPQHF. CDR3 bases: TGTGCCAGCAGTTTTAATCAGGGCGATCAGCCCCAGCATTTT.

V is TRBV20-1 and J is TRBJ2-1; TRBD1 might be the D (5 bases). The CDR3 is 15 residues long. Germline V gives CDR1 DFQATT, CDR2 SNEGSKA (reference sequence). The ends were cut back, 5 bases at V and 8 bases at J, with 22 bases in the middle. CDR3 nucleotides: TGCAGTGCTGACGCAGGGTCCCTTCACGAGGATGAGCAGTTCTTC. The encoded protein is CSADAGSLHEDEQFF.

In this sample, this clonotype turned up many times. V is TRBV7-9 and J is TRBJ1-5, with D perhaps TRBD1 (5 bases). Germline V gene sequence: CDR1 SEHNR, CDR2 FQNEAQ (reference sequence). This CDR3 has 16 residues. V lost 3 bases, J lost 3 bases, and 15 bases lay in between. CDR3 coding DNA: TGTGCCAGCAGCTTGTCTGGATCGGGGGTCAATCAGCCCCAGCATTTT. Residues: CASSLSGSGVNQPQHF.

This clonotype was found a few times. The chain carries TRBV4-3 and TRBJ2-1, with TRBD2 identical over 9 bases. Germline assignment: CDR1 LGHNA and CDR2 YSLEER. The CDR3 length is 14 residues. The V gene end was trimmed by 4 bases and the J gene end by 3 bases; junction bases not matched to a gene: 1. CDR3 bases: TGCGCCAGCAGCCGAGCGGGGGGCTACAATGAGCAGTTCTTC. This translates into CASSRAGGYNEQFF.

The sample holds many counts of this clonotype. This sequence joins TRBV5-1 and TRBJ2-1; 15 nucleotides align to TRBD2. Germline values: CDR1 SGHRS, CDR2 YFSETQ. The V segment lost 3 bases and the J segment 9 bases; nucleotides outside the gene matches: 1. The CDR3 is 14 residues long. CDR3 nucleotides: TGCGCCAGCAGCTCGGGACTAGCGGGAGGTGAGCAGTTCTTC. Translating gives CASSSGLAGGEQFF.

A few counts support this clonotype. The rearrangement links TRBV12-3 or TRBV12-4 to TRBJ2-1, with 12 nucleotides matching TRBD2. This CDR3 is 18 amino acids long. The J segment lost 5 bases and the V segment lost 2 bases, leaving 10 bases of the junction unmatched. In DNA, the CDR3 is TGTGCCAGCAGTTTAATGTATGCCAGGACTAGCGGGGACAATGAGCAGTTCTTC. It codes for CASSLMYARTSGDNEQFF.

Many counts were recorded for this clonotype. The chain uses TRBV6-2 or TRBV6-3 and TRBJ2-4; no reliable D call. The CDR3 extends over 15 amino acids. Germline V gene lookup returns CDR1 MNHEY and CDR2 SVGEGT. The V gene lost 0 bases and the J gene lost 7 bases, with 13 bases spanning the gap. DNA of the CDR3: TGTGCCAGCAGTTACTCGATAACAGATTTGAACATTCAGTACTTC. This translates into CASSYSITDLNIQYF.

This clonotype was seen more than once but under ten times. The rearrangement links TRBV4-3 to TRBJ1-4; D is unresolved. The germline CDR1 and CDR2 sequences are LGHNA and YSLEER. V was cut by 0 bases and J by 3 bases, with 11 bases left in between. The CDR3 loop spans 16 amino acids. The DNA for the CDR3 is TGCGCCAGCAGCCAAGATCCTAAAGGTTCTAATGAAAAACTGTTTTTT. Residues: CASSQDPKGSNEKLFF.

The rearrangement uses TRBV29-1 and TRBJ2-7; no clear D gene. The CDR3 loop spans 11 amino acids. Trimming shortened V by 5 bases and J by 3 bases, and 8 bases separated the two germline ends. CDR1 and CDR2 (germline): SQVTM, ANQGSEA. CDR3 in DNA: TGCAGCGTTACCAGTAACTACGAGCAGTACTTC. This sequence encodes CSVTSNYEQYF.

The table lists this clonotype with a few counts. The chain employs TRBV5-6 and TRBJ1-2; D gene uncertain. Trimming took off 0 bases at V and 1 base at J, with 7 bases between the two ends. The CDR3 loop spans 14 amino acids. Germline loops: CDR1 SGHDT, CDR2 YYEEEE. CDR3: CASSLGQFNYGYTF. DNA for the CDR3: TGTGCCAGCAGCTTGGGGCAGTTTAACTATGGCTACACCTTC.

This clonotype was observed a few times. The genes are TRBV4-3 and TRBJ1-2, with D possibly TRBD1 on 6 matching bases. Trimming left V 0 bases short and J 5 bases short, with 13 bases between. The CDR3 contains 15 residues. CDR1 and CDR2 from the germline V gene are LGHNA and YSLEER. The DNA for the CDR3 is TGCGCCAGCAGCCAAGATGTACAGGGACCGTATGGCTACACCTTC. It codes for CASSQDVQGPYGYTF.

This clonotype has a count of ten or more. The chain employs TRBV20-1 and TRBJ1-1; D is possibly TRBD1 (5 bases). There are 16 residues in the CDR3. CDR1 is DFQATT, CDR2 SNEGSKA, per germline (reference sequence). V lost 4 bases and J 2 bases, leaving 20 bases between the germline ends. CDR3 coding DNA: TGCAGTGCTACGATAAAGGGGATTAGGGGAAACACTGAAGCTTTCTTT. Amino acids: CSATIKGIRGNTEAFF.

This clonotype was recorded many times. The rearrangement uses TRBV27 and TRBJ1-1; 11 bases align to TRBD1. This CDR3 is 12 amino acids long. Germline CDR1 and CDR2: MNHEY and SMNVEV (reference sequence). V was pared by 6 bases and J by 9 bases, with 3 bases of the junction left unmatched. CDR3 DNA sequence: TGTGCCAGCAGAGGGACAGGGGGGAAAGCTTTCTTT. Translating gives CASRGTGGKAFF.

There are many counts of this clonotype. V and J are TRBV4-3 and TRBJ2-4; D gene ambiguous. Germline CDR1 reads LGHNA; CDR2 reads YSLEER. The CDR3 has 16 amino acids. V dropped 0 bases and J dropped 0 bases, with 9 bases sitting between them. The DNA of the CDR3 is TGCGCCAGCAGCCAAGAACTGATACTAGCCAAAAACATTCAGTACTTC. Its translation: CASSQELILAKNIQYF.

This clonotype showed up many times. J is TRBJ1-5 and V is TRBV7-9, with a tentative D call TRBD1 (5 bases). Trimming left V 3 bases short and J 2 bases short, with 11 bases between. The CDR3 is made up of 15 amino acids. CDR1 is SEHNR and CDR2 is FQNEAQ in the germline V gene (reference sequence). CDR3 coding DNA: TGTGCCAGCAGCTTGGGAGGGGCTGGCAATCAGCCCCAGCATTTT. Amino acids: CASSLGGAGNQPQHF.

This clonotype was counted many times. The chain couples TRBV7-2 to TRBJ1-1; D is uncertain. This CDR3 contains 12 residues. Germline CDR1 and CDR2: SGHTA and FQGNSA. Trimming removed 0 bases at V and 8 bases at J, with 7 bases between. CDR3 nucleotides: TGTGCCAGCAGCTTAGCCCGGCTAGAAGCTTTCTTT. This sequence encodes CASSLARLEAFF. The whole variable domain, remainder taken from reference TRBV7-2 and TRBJ1-1, is GAGVSQSPSNKVTEKGKDVELRCDPISGHTALYWYRQSLGQGLEFLIYFQGNSAPDKSGLPSDRFSAERTGGSVSTLTIQRTQQEDSAVYLCASSLARLEAFFGQGTRLTVV.

This clonotype has more than one count but fewer than ten. The chain has TRBV7-8 and TRBJ1-6, with D tentatively TRBD1 (5 bases). Per the germline V gene, CDR1 is SGHVS and CDR2 is FQNEAQ. The CDR3 is made up of 15 amino acids. The germline V and J ends were trimmed by 4 bases and 5 bases, with 12 bases remaining between them. The CDR3 loop reads CASSWGSQNNSPLHF. The CDR3 nucleotides are TGTGCCAGCAGCTGGGGGTCCCAGAATAATTCACCCCTCCACTTT.

This clonotype was picked up many times. The chain carries TRBV10-3 and TRBJ1-2, with a possible D match to TRBD1 (5 bases). Per the germline V gene, CDR1 is ENHRY and CDR2 is SYGVKD. The CDR3 runs to 12 residues. Deletions cut 5 bases from V and 5 bases from J, with 9 bases between. CDR3 DNA sequence: TGTGCCATCAGTCCCGGGGGGTATGGCTACACCTTC. Its translation: CAISPGGYGYTF.

There are many counts of this clonotype. The rearrangement links TRBV10-3 to TRBJ2-3; TRBD1 agrees at 7 bases. The length of the CDR3 is 16 residues. Trimming took 6 bases from V and 0 from J; bases not matched to a gene: 9. CDR1 ENHRY and CDR2 SYGVKD come from the germline V gene. In nucleotides, the CDR3 is TGTGCCATCAGCCGAGAAGGACAGGTTAGCACAGATACGCAGTATTTT. As protein: CAISREGQVSTDTQYF.

This clonotype was seen a handful of times. The chain employs TRBV6-6 and TRBJ1-4, with no clear D. V gave up 2 bases and J gave up 6 bases, with 7 bases separating them. CDR1 MNHNY and CDR2 SVGAGI come from the germline V gene (reference sequence). The CDR3 is made up of 13 amino acids. Here the CDR3 DNA reads TGTGCCAGCAGTTACCGGCGTTATGAAAAACTGTTTTTT. This sequence encodes CASSYRRYEKLFF.

This clonotype came up a few times. The chain carries TRBV2 and TRBJ1-4, with 7 bases that match TRBD1. V was pared by 6 bases and J by 6 bases, with 7 bases of the junction left unmatched. Germline lookup yields CDR1 SNHLY and CDR2 FYNNEI. The CDR3 spans 14 residues. The CDR3 DNA sequence: TGTGCCAGCAGGGACCGGGACAGTTATGAAAAACTGTTTTTT. Its translation: CASRDRDSYEKLFF.

At least ten counts were recorded for this clonotype. The DNA of the CDR3 is TGTGCCAGCTCACCTGCAGATAACTATGGCTACACCTTC. Translating it yields CASSPADNYGYTF. The chain couples TRBV18 to TRBJ1-2, with unresolved D. The germline V gene has CDR1 KGHSH and CDR2 LQKENI. This CDR3 has 13 amino acids. V was pared by 3 bases and J by 1 base, with 6 bases between.